The 22 T cell receptor beta chains presented below share a single source sample, sequenced in a study of cytomegalovirus exposure and HLA in healthy donors. The PCR was carried out with 60 Vbeta primers and 13 Jbeta primers. Clones were sequenced by immunoSEQ multiplex PCR, and TCRdb holds only the in-frame ones, with some missing. The table has about 160,000 clones, about 72% seen once. The sample taken for sequencing was PBMCs. These receptor sequences come from a man aged 25 to 45 in good health and CMV-seropositive.

The chain uses TRBV27 and TRBJ2-1, with unresolved D. Per germline, CDR1 MNHEY and CDR2 SMNVEV (reference sequence). The CDR3 spans 14 residues. The V and J ends lost 6 bases and 3 bases respectively, with 12 bases between them. The CDR3 nucleotides are TGTGCCAGCAGGAGCGAAGCTTACTACAATGAGCAGTTCTTC. This translates into CASRSEAYYNEQFF.

With regard to this clone: The same CDR3 can be traced to other DNA sequences in this sample. V and J are TRBV5-4 and TRBJ1-1, with D unclear. The CDR3 runs 14 residues. V was cut by 2 bases and J by 2 bases, with 10 bases left in between. The germline V gene encodes CDR1 SGHNT and CDR2 YYREEE (reference sequence). CDR3 coding DNA: TGTGCCAGCAGCTTCTCAAGAGGAAACACTGAAGCTTTCTTT. This codes for CASSFSRGNTEAFF.

This clone was seen only a few times. This chain links TRBV14 with TRBJ1-2, with 10 bases that match TRBD1. The CDR3 length is 16 residues. CDR1 and CDR2 (germline): SGHDN, FVKESK. V dropped 4 bases and J dropped 4; count of bases not matched to a gene: 9. The CDR3 spells CASSPDRGGQAYGYTF. The CDR3 DNA sequence: TGTGCCAGCAGCCCGGACAGGGGGGGTCAGGCCTATGGCTACACCTTC.

This clone was recorded a few times. Written as DNA, the CDR3 is TGTGCCAGCAGCCCCGGACACCAGAACACTGAAGCTTTCTTT. Residues: CASSPGHQNTEAFF. V gene TRBV7-3 combines with J gene TRBJ1-1; TRBD1 might be the D (5 bases). CDR1 is SGHTA and CDR2 is FQGTGA in the germline V gene. The CDR3 has 14 amino acids. Between the trimmed V and J ends, which lost 5 bases and 1 base, there was a span of 11 bases.

CDR3 DNA sequence: TGTGCCAGCAGCTTTACCGAGATAGGGACAGGGTCGGCCGAGCAGTACTTC. As protein: CASSFTEIGTGSAEQYF. The chain joins TRBV11-3 to TRBJ2-7, with 9 bases fitting TRBD1. Germline CDR1 reads SGHNT; CDR2 reads YENEEA. The J segment lost 6 bases and the V segment lost 3 bases, leaving 15 bases of the junction unmatched. The CDR3 spans 17 residues.

This clone has just a few counts. This sequence joins TRBV14 and TRBJ2-3; D not certain. The CDR3 is 16 residues long. Germline-derived CDR1 and CDR2 are SGHDN and FVKESK. Trimming pared 1 base from V and 2 bases from J, leaving 13 bases between. CDR3 in DNA: TGTGCCAGCAGCCAAGCCCTCCTCCCCCCCACAGATACGCAGTATTTT. Its translation is CASSQALLPPTDTQYF.

V usage is TRBV28 and J usage is TRBJ2-7, with a tentative D call TRBD2 (6 bases). Trimming removed 1 base from V and 6 bases from J, with 7 bases in between. Germline CDR1 reads MDHEN; CDR2 reads SYDVKM. This CDR3 has 12 residues. The CDR3 loop reads CASSLLGGEQYF. The CDR3, as DNA: TGTGCCAGCAGTTTATTGGGAGGCGAGCAGTACTTC.

This clone has just one count. This chain connects TRBV6-1 to TRBJ2-1; 7 nucleotides agree with TRBD1. The germline gives CDR1 MNHNS, CDR2 SASEGT. This CDR3 is 15 amino acids long. The trim removed 7 bases at V and 8 bases at J, leaving 14 bases unmatched. CDR3 bases: TGTGCCAGCACCGAGTTTCAGGGGGTCGTTGATGAGCAGTTCTTC. The encoded protein is CASTEFQGVVDEQFF.

In nucleotides, the CDR3 is TGTGCCAGCAGCCCCTCACCTACCCTTAACTATGGCTACACCTTC. It is translated as CASSPSPTLNYGYTF. The V call is TRBV7-6, the J call TRBJ1-2; D is unresolved. V shed 5 bases and J shed 1 base, with 14 bases lying between them. Germline CDR1 reads SGHVS; CDR2 reads FNYEAQ. The CDR3 has 15 residues.

This clone was recorded a few times. The chain employs TRBV7-2 and TRBJ2-7; maybe TRBD1 (6 bases). Trimming removed 5 bases at V and 5 bases at J, with 16 bases between. Germline assignment: CDR1 SGHTA and CDR2 FQGNSA. The CDR3 totals 14 residues. CDR3 amino acids: CASSLRQALNEQYF. In DNA form, the CDR3 reads TGTGCCAGCAGCCTAAGACAGGCCTTGAACGAGCAGTACTTC.

The gene calls are TRBV4-1 and TRBJ1-4; weak D call: TRBD1 (5 bases). Germline V lookup: CDR1 MGHRA, CDR2 YSYEKL. Trimming shortened V by 0 bases and J by 10 bases, and 15 bases separated the two germline ends. This CDR3 is built from 15 residues. The CDR3: CASSQEGQGGRKLFF. The CDR3, as DNA: TGCGCCAGCAGCCAAGAAGGGCAGGGTGGCCGAAAACTGTTTTTT.

This chain uses TRBV11-2 with TRBJ2-3, with D perhaps TRBD1 (6 bases). The CDR3 is 15 residues long. The V gene's germline CDR1 is SGHAT and CDR2 FQNNGV. Deletions cut 0 bases from V and 3 bases from J, with 10 bases between. CDR3 bases: TGTGCCAGCAGCTTAGACCAGGGGTGGACAGATACGCAGTATTTT. Protein: CASSLDQGWTDTQYF.

The rearrangement joins TRBV6-1 to TRBJ1-1; possibly TRBD1 for D (6 bases). The CDR3 extends over 15 amino acids. Germline CDR1 is MNHNS and CDR2 is SASEGT. V was shortened by 2 bases and J by 5 bases, with 15 bases between the two germline ends. Here the CDR3 DNA reads TGTGCCAGCAGTGAATCGTGGGGGCCAAGGACTGAAGCTTTCTTT. It translates to CASSESWGPRTEAFF.

The chain uses TRBV4-3 and TRBJ2-7, with a weak D call TRBD1 (7 bases). CDR3 length: 15 amino acids. Deletions cut 3 bases from V and 5 bases from J, with 17 bases between. Germline V lookup: CDR1 LGHNA, CDR2 YSLEER. The CDR3 here is CASSQGGTGEHEQYF. CDR3 DNA sequence: TGCGCCAGCAGCCAGGGGGGAACAGGGGAGCACGAGCAGTACTTC.

V and J are TRBV4-1 and TRBJ1-5, with D perhaps TRBD1 (5 bases). The CDR3 runs to 13 residues. V was trimmed by 3 bases and J by 7 bases, leaving 10 bases between them. CDR1 is MGHRA, CDR2 YSYEKL, per germline. The CDR3 DNA reads TGCGCCAGCAGCCAGGTAAGGGGCCAGCCCCAGCATTTT. Encoded protein: CASSQVRGQPQHF.

This clone occurred a few times. The gene calls are TRBV5-1 and TRBJ1-2; TRBD1 aligns across 11 bases. There are 14 residues in the CDR3. Per germline, CDR1 SGHRS and CDR2 YFSETQ. J lost 7 bases, V lost 4 bases, and 6 bases had no gene match. The CDR3 region has the DNA TGCGCCAGCAGCCCTGGGACAGGGGGAAGTGGCTACACCTTC. Amino acids: CASSPGTGGSGYTF.

J is TRBJ2-3 and V is TRBV5-1, with 10 bases fitting TRBD1. The germline gives CDR1 SGHRS, CDR2 YFSETQ. The CDR3 spans 17 residues. The J segment lost 6 bases and the V segment lost 4 bases, leaving 14 bases of the junction unmatched. For the CDR3, the DNA is TGCGCCAGCAGCCCACGGGACAGGGGTATGGTACTGGATACGCAGTATTTT. This encodes CASSPRDRGMVLDTQYF.

The chain carries TRBV13 and TRBJ2-5; TRBD2 aligns across 9 bases. The germline V gene has CDR1 PRHDT and CDR2 FYEKMQ (reference sequence). V was clipped by 3 bases and J by 3 bases; unmatched bases: 2. The CDR3 has 14 residues. The CDR3 sequence: CASSFSGGEETQYF. CDR3 coding DNA: TGTGCCAGCAGCTTTAGCGGGGGAGAAGAGACCCAGTACTTC.

The V and J genes are TRBV5-6 and TRBJ1-2; the match to TRBD1 covers 8 bases. V shed 0 bases and J 4 bases; nucleotides not matched to a gene: 8. CDR1 SGHDT and CDR2 YYEEEE come from the germline V gene. CDR3 length: 16 amino acids. CDR3 amino acids: CASSLETGVESYGYTF. DNA for the CDR3: TGTGCCAGCAGCTTGGAGACAGGGGTGGAATCCTATGGCTACACCTTC.

This clone was detected only once. The chain recombines TRBV10-2 with TRBJ1-5, with D perhaps matching TRBD1 (5 bases). CDR1 and CDR2 from the germline V gene are WSHSY and SAAADI. Trimming left V 6 bases short and J 3 bases short, with 12 bases between. The CDR3 runs to 14 residues. CDR3 amino acids: CASRDNQYNQPQHF. The DNA for the CDR3 is TGCGCCAGCAGGGACAATCAATACAATCAGCCCCAGCATTTT.

The chain links TRBV18 to TRBJ2-7; D unclear. Germline V lookup: CDR1 KGHSH, CDR2 LQKENI. There are 13 residues in the CDR3. Between the trimmed V and J ends, which lost 0 bases and 5 bases, there was a span of 8 bases. CDR3 loop: CASSPPSADEQYF. In nucleotides, the CDR3 is TGTGCCAGCTCACCACCGTCCGCGGACGAGCAGTACTTC.

This rearrangement joins TRBV7-9 to TRBJ1-1; 7 bases line up with TRBD1. This CDR3 comprises 15 residues. V was clipped by 5 bases and J by 2 bases; unmatched bases: 8. Germline CDR1 reads SEHNR; CDR2 reads FQNEAQ (reference sequence). The CDR3 is CASSLRGQTNTEAFF. The CDR3, as DNA: TGTGCCAGCAGCCTCCGGGGACAGACCAACACTGAAGCTTTCTTT.